The source of this T cell receptor (beta chain) is a study of pediatric ulcerative colitis. This clone has a handful of counts. What it binds is not known. From germline, CDR1 is MNHNS and CDR2 SASEGT. This CDR3 has 14 amino acids. Before the diagnostic colonoscopy, ulcerative colitis patients were free of immunosuppressive medication. The assay was run at survey level. Only in-frame clones appear in the TCRdb table, and some are missing; sequencing was by immunoSEQ multiplex PCR. The data show around 61,000 clones, roughly nine tenths seen once. Findings of the study overall: A couple of rectal CDR3 clonotypes occurred in all ulcerative colitis patients. This repertoire reflects total lymphocytes rather than subpopulations like regulatory T cells.

Sequences were obtained from blood. The chain joins TRBV6-1 to TRBJ2-5; 12 bases are shared with TRBD2. The source is a boy between 5 and 17 years old with severe ulcerative colitis. CDR3 amino acids: CATRTSGNQETQYF. The CDR3 region has the DNA TGTGCGACCAGGACTAGCGGGAACCAAGAGACCCAGTACTTC.